This T cell receptor beta chain is drawn from a study of blood T cell repertoires in COVID-19 (TCRdb year 2020). About the study as a whole: The collaborator samples originated in the United States, Italy and Spain and spanned the acute and convalescent phases of COVID-19. The samples were drawn from two sources: the first 160 participants of the ongoing ImmuneRACE study, and 950 to 1,500 subjects contributed by 6 global collaborators. Where available, HLA class I and class II types were taken from metadata supplied by the sample provider and were not determined by assay-based typing. The repertoires were released in a freely available public database intended as a resource for research on the immune response to SARS-CoV-2. The material from the prospective study consisted of cDNA or gDNA derived from T cells, B-cell-depleted T cells, or PBMCs. Sample metadata almost always included a de-identified subject ID, COVID-19 status, age in years and sex. Subjects who had been exposed to COVID-19, were actively infected with it, or had recovered from it provided the deeply sampled blood TCRbeta repertoires that made up the dataset.

Only a few counts were recorded for this clone. It has no known antigen specificity. The sample holds no much larger clone one base away, and base qualities are not on file. The collaborating institutions used their own protocols to collect whole blood in K2EDTA tubes. For TCRbeta analysis, collaborators shipped samples in one of three forms: frozen whole blood, isolated PBMCs, or DNA extracted from either of those sample types. Broad study findings and their caveats: How much clinical and demographic metadata was included differed by source and by participant, and the metadata was provided uncurated.

The immunoSEQ Assay, a bias-controlled multiplex PCR, was used to amplify TCRbeta CDR3 regions from genomic DNA. The authors' pipeline ran thus. Within the assay, amplification of reference gene primers was used to estimate how many nucleated cells each sample contained. To quantify the absolute abundance of each unique TCRbeta CDR3 rearrangement, sequence reads were collapsed and filtered. For each sample, productive Simpson clonality was calculated as the square root of Simpson's diversity index across productive rearrangements. As stored in TCRdb, this immuneACCESS dataset retains in-frame rearrangements with V and J assigned. A fraction of the clones does not appear; measured against another copy, unresolved V genes explain less than half of the discrepancy, and the remainder lacks a known reason. The V and J calls and the clone size are those of that table, but D and trimming were determined from the DNA. Within this sample are tens of thousands of clones, with 65% to 85% of them counted one time only. Clones ranked in the top ten supply around 14% of the sample.

The germline V gene gives CDR1 as KGHSH and CDR2 as LQKENI. Relative to germline, V is missing 3 bases and J is missing 4 bases, with 4 bases of the junction outside any gene match. Reading from cysteine to phenylalanine, the CDR3 counts 14 amino acids. Here the CDR3 DNA is all that survives: 42 bases in frame from base 1. The sample was peripheral blood. The source of this sequence is a human donor with active or convalescent COVID-19. The donor label of this sample is uncertain. The rearranged chain carries TRBV18 and TRBJ1-1; 8 nucleotides in the junction match TRBD1. The DNA is as follows: TGTGCCAGCTCACCCGGACAGGGAGGCACTGAAGCTTTCTTT. Its product reads: CASSPGQGGTEAFF.